This T cell receptor (beta chain) derives from a study of T cell responses to AZD1222 COVID-19 vaccine (dated by TCRdb to about 2021). In the study overall: AZD1222 recipients with second doses at about 4 weeks or about 12 weeks were pooled, because spike-specific TCR depth and breadth did not differ between schedules. A total of just over 230 trial participants underwent TCR sequencing, of whom 200 to 220 had received two doses of AZD1222 and roughly 26 had received two doses of the MenACWY control vaccine. Trial participants were enrolled into age subgroups of 18-55, 56-69 and 70-plus years, which contained 148, 28 and 57 TCR-sequenced participants, respectively.

The time point tag for this specimen amounts to: baseline before first vaccination. The vaccinee samples were drawn from two UK trials, COV001 and COV002, one of which was a single-blind randomized controlled phase 2/3 trial testing AZD1222 (ChAdOx1 nCoV-19) in healthy adults. For TCRbeta chain sequencing, PBMC samples were collected from trial participants at day 0 and at day 28 after the second dose. On the study overall, not on this receptor specifically: A significant rise in spike-specific TCR breadth and depth was observed after two AZD1222 doses relative to day 0 and relative to MenACWY recipients. Most participants were white British and females outnumbered males, and the authors suggested that clonal diversity may have been underestimated. Conclusions about previously exposed vaccinees were limited because only a handful of AZD1222 recipients were SARS-CoV-2 seropositive at baseline. In the small 56-69-year group, the increase in depth fell short of significance, most likely because of low power. Nearly half of unique spike-specific TCRs reportedly recognized epitopes outside regions mutated in the B.1.351 and B.1.1.7 variants. CD4 TCRs associated with the vaccine covered the entire spike protein, and the dominant responses were in regions 160-218 and 743-854. Because no samples from the day 14 peak response were available, repertoires could be characterized only after the peak T cell response.

The CDR3 regions of human TCRbeta chains were analyzed by immunosequencing. Per the original workflow: TCRs in the repertoires were compared against a reference library of SARS-CoV-2-specific TCRs that had been generated with the MIRA antigen-specificity platform. Breadth was defined as the fraction of unique TCRs that were SARS-CoV-2-associated. Depth was defined as the fraction of total T cells that were SARS-CoV-2-associated. Using the MIRA data, every spike-specific TCR was mapped to the spike region that the TCR reacted to and assigned to either a CD4 or a CD8 class. Log10-transformed breadth and depth values were compared by one-way ANOVA with Sidak's multiple comparisons tests. In its TCRdb copy, this immuneACCESS table keeps in-frame sequences only and misses some clones. Where compared with another copy, unresolved V genes explain less than half of these, and the others have no known cause. The V and J calls and clone size come from that table; D and trimming were worked out from the DNA. The sample table contains almost 80,000 clones; only one count was recorded for roughly 87% of them. The ten largest clones capture roughly 24% of the sample.

A note on this clone: Its antigen specificity is not known. Within one base of it there is no much larger clone, and no base qualities were kept.

The germline V end is reduced by 3 bases and the J end by 7 bases; junction bases left unmatched: 6. The CDR3 sequence holds 14 residues, the cysteine and phenylalanine included. Left in the record is the CDR3 DNA by itself, 42 bases read in frame from the first base. Sequences SGHRS (CDR1) and YFSETQ (CDR2) are obtained from the germline V gene. The clonotype comes from an adult in good health. The sequence links TRBV5-1 to TRBJ2-1; 8 middle bases align to TRBD2. Sequencing was performed on peripheral blood, taken on day 0 of AZD1222 vaccination. The DNA is as follows: TGCGCCAGCAGCTCCGGACTAGCCGAAAATGAGCAGTTCTTC. Protein translation: CASSSGLAENEQFF.